The source of this T cell receptor (beta chain) is a study of CD8 T cells in ankylosing spondylitis. This clonotype was found many times. Its cognate antigen is unknown. Germline loops: CDR1 SGHRS, CDR2 YFSETQ. V dropped 3 bases and J dropped 4; count of bases not matched to a gene: 6. The CDR3 has 15 residues. As the method for making TCR beta libraries, quantitative 5'-RACE with molecular barcodes was used. TCRdb independently ran MiXCR on the 5' RACE reads; one entry per CDR3 protein. Among around 430,000 distinct CDR3 sequences listed, roughly 18% were seen once. General study findings and limits: A TCR beta motif made of fewer than ten highly homologous variants seemed typical of ankylosing spondylitis blood. CD8+ cells made up the disease-linked clones, which were relatively rare in peripheral blood.

Sequencing was carried out using blood, either unsorted or a sorted T cell fraction (not recorded which). J is TRBJ2-2 and V is TRBV5-1, with 7 bases matching TRBD2. The clonotype originates from a male donor with ankylosing spondylitis. For the CDR3, the DNA is TGCGCCAGCAGCTCAGCGGGATCCGGCACCGGGGAGCTGTTTTTT. Protein product: CASSSAGSGTGELFF.